This T cell receptor (beta chain) was sequenced during a study of blood T cell repertoires in COVID-19. Looking at the study overall: Samples representing acute and convalescent COVID-19 were sourced from the United States, Italy and Spain. T cells, B-cell-depleted T cells, or PBMCs supplied cDNA or gDNA.

Original methodology: Scientists estimated how many nucleated cells there were by amplifying reference gene primers. The data were produced by immunoSEQ multiplex PCR, yet TCRdb's version contains in-frame clones alone and is incomplete. The DNA was the basis for D and trimming; V, J and clone size are from that table. The repertoire holds over 35,000 clones, with 88% as singletons. The V end lost 1 base, the J end lost 0 bases, and 4 bases lay between the germline ends. From germline, CDR1 is LNHNV and CDR2 YYDKDF (reference sequence). The length of the CDR3 is 13 residues. The TCR was taken from a man aged 45 to 65 with acute or convalescent COVID-19. Material: peripheral blood. The V call is TRBV15, the J call TRBJ2-7, with unresolved D. CDR3 region: CATSRVDSYEQYF. CDR3 DNA sequence: TGTGCCACCAGCAGAGTAGACTCCTACGAGCAGTACTTC.